These 10 T cell receptor beta chains came from one sample sequenced in a study of regulatory T cells in long-lasting Graves disease. As to time point: newly diagnosed GD, antithyroid drugs for less than 3 months. PBMC RNA was the source of the TCR library. To make TCR beta libraries, researchers used iRepertoire HTBI primers and Arm-PCR of CDR3 regions. TCRdb fed the multiplex PCR reads into MiXCR, producing one record per CDR3 protein. The sample lists 350,000 to 500,000 distinct CDR3 sequences, 13% to 15% occurring once. These same data were also listed under a study on T cells in Graves' hyperthyroidism and ophthalmopathy.

This specimen was peripheral blood mononuclear cells (PBMCs), taken at new diagnosis, from a patient treated with antithyroid drugs. These receptors were taken from a woman aged 45-60 years with Graves disease.

This clonotype has just a few counts. The chain carries TRBV5-5 and TRBJ2-7; 9 bases match TRBD2. V shed 0 bases, J shed 5 bases, and the junction held 6 bases outside the gene matches. CDR1 is SGHKS and CDR2 is YYEKEE in the germline V gene (reference sequence). The CDR3 is made up of 15 amino acids. Written as DNA, the CDR3 is TGTGCCAGCAGCTTGGTGCCTAGCGGGATCAACGAGCAGTACTTC. Translation gives CASSLVPSGINEQYF.

The chain recombines TRBV7-6 with TRBJ2-1, with 7 bases that match TRBD2. The CDR3 is 16 amino acids. CDR1 and CDR2 (germline): SGHVS, FNYEAQ. J lost 5 bases, V lost 6 bases, and 13 bases had no gene match. The CDR3 nucleotides are TGTGCCAGCAGTCCGACGGGGGGTCCTCTCCACAATGAGCAGTTCTTC. It is translated as CASSPTGGPLHNEQFF.

The V call is TRBV3-1, the J call TRBJ2-7; possible D gene TRBD2, 6 bases. CDR1 is LGHDT, CDR2 YNNKEL, per germline (reference sequence). The CDR3 is made up of 15 amino acids. The ends were cut back, 1 base at V and 3 bases at J, with 13 bases in the middle. The CDR3 loop is CASSQGTNPDYEQYF. Here the CDR3 DNA reads TGTGCCAGCAGCCAAGGGACTAACCCTGACTACGAGCAGTACTTC.

This sequence joins TRBV20-1 and TRBJ2-7; TRBD2 aligns across 7 bases. The V and J ends lost 4 bases and 2 bases, in that order; junction bases with no gene match: 11. This CDR3 is built from 15 residues. From germline, CDR1 is DFQATT and CDR2 SNEGSKA (reference sequence). The CDR3 region has the DNA TGCAGTGCTACGTACGCGGGGAGGGCCGCCTACGAGCAGTACTTC. Translating it yields CSATYAGRAAYEQYF.

At least ten counts were recorded for this clonotype. The chain couples TRBV20-1 to TRBJ2-2; D possibly corresponds to TRBD1 (5 bases). The CDR3 has 13 amino acids. With 3 bases removed from V and 7 bases from J, the gap between germline ends came to 12 bases. Germline lookup yields CDR1 DFQATT and CDR2 SNEGSKA (reference sequence). The CDR3 nucleotides are TGCAGTGCTAGGGCCCAGGGTGGCGGGGAGCTGTTTTTT. As protein: CSARAQGGGELFF.

This clonotype was counted a few times. This chain joins TRBV6-2 or TRBV6-3 and TRBJ2-2; no clear D. The CDR3 is 18 residues long. CDR1 is MNHEY, CDR2 SVGEGT, per germline. V lost 2 bases and J 0 bases, leaving 16 bases between the germline ends. CDR3 protein: CASSYPNPSHANTGELFF. CDR3 nucleotide sequence: TGTGCCAGCAGTTACCCCAACCCGTCCCACGCGAACACCGGGGAGCTGTTTTTT.

To note about this clonotype: A single base separates this from a much larger clone, so it may be a read error. V and J are TRBV11-2 and TRBJ2-5, with D uncertain. The J call is in doubt because the DNA end fits TRBJ2-7 better. Germline CDR1 is SGHAT and CDR2 is FQNNGV. This CDR3 region has 16 residues. The CDR3: CASSLGCRTKTYEQYF. CDR3 sequence (DNA): TGTGCCAGCAGCTTAGGGTGTAGGACGAAGACCTACGAGCAGTACTTC.

This CDR3 reads CASSVGQGAVEKLFF. The DNA of the CDR3 is TGTGCCAGCAGTGTCGGACAGGGGGCGGTTGAAAAACTGTTTTTT. The chain links TRBV6-1 to TRBJ1-4; TRBD1 matches at 11 bases. Germline V gene data show CDR1 as MNHNS and CDR2 as SASEGT. The CDR3 covers 15 residues. Trimming at V came to 4 bases and at J to 7 bases, leaving 5 bases not matched to a gene.

This clonotype was counted a single time. The V gene is TRBV18, the J gene TRBJ2-7; D is unresolved. V was shortened by 1 base and J by 1 base, with 8 bases between the two germline ends. CDR1 and CDR2 from the germline V gene are KGHSH and LQKENI. The CDR3 runs to 14 residues. The CDR3 region is CASSPQPESYEQYF. The CDR3 DNA is TGTGCCAGCTCACCACAACCGGAATCCTACGAGCAGTACTTC. The whole variable domain, filled in from reference TRBV18 and TRBJ2-7, reads NAGVMQNPRHLVRRRGQEARLRCSPMKGHSHVYWYRQLPEEGLKFMVYLQKENIIDESGMPKERFSAEFPKEGPSILRIQQVVRGDSAAYFCASSPQPESYEQYFGPGTRLTVT.

At least ten counts were recorded for this clonotype. This clone may be a read error of a much larger clone one base away. This chain joins TRBV5-4 and TRBJ2-3; TRBD2 aligns across 7 bases. The CDR3 extends over 14 amino acids. V lost 4 bases to trimming and J lost 0 bases; unmatched junction nucleotides: 2. The germline CDR1 and CDR2 sequences are SGHNT and YYREEE (reference sequence). Here the CDR3 reads CASSRSGSTDTQYF. The DNA for the CDR3 is TGTGCCAGCAGCCGTAGCGGGAGCACAGATACGCAGTATTTT.